This TCR beta chain was identified during a study of cytomegalovirus exposure and HLA in healthy donors. The PCR was carried out with 60 Vbeta primers and 13 Jbeta primers. Sequenced by immunoSEQ multiplex PCR; TCRdb stores in-frame clones only, minus some. The table has around 80,000 clones, 62% seen once; the top ten hold 4% to 5.5%. V was pared by 5 bases and J by 3 bases, with 8 bases of the junction left unmatched. The CDR3 is made up of 15 amino acids. Germline V gene sequence: CDR1 MNHEY, CDR2 SVGAGI. The sequencing input was PBMCs. The chain recombines TRBV6-5 with TRBJ2-7; TRBD1 matches at 9 bases. The sequence was collected from a male donor in good health and CMV-seropositive. This CDR3 reads CASSQSGTGHYEQYF. In nucleotides, the CDR3 is TGTGCCAGCAGTCAATCCGGGACAGGGCACTACGAGCAGTACTTC.